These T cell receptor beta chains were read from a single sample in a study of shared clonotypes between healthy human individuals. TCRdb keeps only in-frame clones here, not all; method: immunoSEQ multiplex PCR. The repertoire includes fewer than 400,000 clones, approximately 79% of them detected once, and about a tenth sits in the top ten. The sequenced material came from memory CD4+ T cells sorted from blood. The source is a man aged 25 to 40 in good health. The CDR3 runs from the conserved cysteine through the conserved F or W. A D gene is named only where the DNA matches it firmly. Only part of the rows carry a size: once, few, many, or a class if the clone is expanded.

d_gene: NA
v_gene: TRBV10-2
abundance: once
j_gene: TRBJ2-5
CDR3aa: CASSEKRLEVETQYF
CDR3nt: TGCGCCAGCAGTGAAAAGAGACTCGAAGTAGAGACCCAGTACTTC

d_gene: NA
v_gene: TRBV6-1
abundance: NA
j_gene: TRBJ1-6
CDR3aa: CASSVGVINSPLHF
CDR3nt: TGTGCCAGCAGTGTCGGGGTTATAAATTCACCCCTCCACTTT

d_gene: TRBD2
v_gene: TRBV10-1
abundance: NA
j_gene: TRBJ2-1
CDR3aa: CASSAASGSHEQFF
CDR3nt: TGCGCCAGCAGTGCGGCTAGCGGGAGTCATGAGCAGTTCTTC

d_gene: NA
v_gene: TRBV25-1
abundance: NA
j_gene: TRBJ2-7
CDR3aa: CASSLPGSRGYEQYF
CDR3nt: TGTGCCAGCAGTTTACCCGGCTCCCGCGGGTACGAGCAGTACTTC

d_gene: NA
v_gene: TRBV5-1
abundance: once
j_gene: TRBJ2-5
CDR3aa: CASSLWQAGGETQYF
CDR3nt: TGCGCCAGCAGCTTATGGCAGGCCGGGGGAGAGACCCAGTACTTC

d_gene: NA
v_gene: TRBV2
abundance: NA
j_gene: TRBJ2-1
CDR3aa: CASKGYANEQFF
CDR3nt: TGTGCCAGCAAAGGGTATGCCAATGAGCAGTTCTTC

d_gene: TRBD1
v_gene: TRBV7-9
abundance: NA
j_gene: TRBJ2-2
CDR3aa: CASSLVGTGNTGELFF
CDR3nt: TGTGCCAGCAGCTTAGTGGGGACAGGGAACACCGGGGAGCTGTTTTTT

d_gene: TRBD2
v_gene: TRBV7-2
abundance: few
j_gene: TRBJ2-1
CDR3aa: CASSYATSDEQFF
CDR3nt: TGTGCCAGCAGCTACGCAACTAGCGATGAGCAGTTCTTC

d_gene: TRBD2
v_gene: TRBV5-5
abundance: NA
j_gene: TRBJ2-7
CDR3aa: CASSQSTSRLNEQYF
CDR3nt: TGTGCCAGCAGCCAATCGACTAGCCGGCTGAACGAGCAGTACTTC

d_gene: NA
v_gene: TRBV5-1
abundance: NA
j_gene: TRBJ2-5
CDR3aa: CASSLAGRGGETQYF
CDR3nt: TGCGCCAGCAGCCTTGCCGGGCGGGGCGGGGAGACCCAGTACTTC

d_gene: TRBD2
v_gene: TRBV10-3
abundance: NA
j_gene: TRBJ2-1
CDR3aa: CAISESWRESYNEQFF
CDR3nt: TGTGCCATCAGTGAGTCGTGGCGGGAGTCCTACAATGAGCAGTTCTTC

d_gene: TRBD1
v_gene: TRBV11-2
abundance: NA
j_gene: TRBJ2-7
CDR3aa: CASSLYRGGYEQYF
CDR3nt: TGTGCCAGCAGCTTATACAGGGGCGGCTACGAGCAGTACTTC

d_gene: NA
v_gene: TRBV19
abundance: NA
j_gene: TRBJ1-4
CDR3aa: CASRNQGGNEKLFF
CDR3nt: TGTGCCAGTCGAAACCAGGGTGGAAATGAAAAACTGTTTTTT

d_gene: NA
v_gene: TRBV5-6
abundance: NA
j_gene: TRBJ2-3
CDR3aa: CASSLRERDTQYF
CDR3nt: TGTGCCAGCAGCTTGAGGGAACGGGATACGCAGTATTTT

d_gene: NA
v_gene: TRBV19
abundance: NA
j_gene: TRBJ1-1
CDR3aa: CASSKGWGAYSEAFF
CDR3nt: TGTGCCAGTAGTAAGGGATGGGGGGCCTACTCTGAAGCTTTCTTT

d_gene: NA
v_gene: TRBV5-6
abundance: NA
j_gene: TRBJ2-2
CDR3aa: CASRSSWDTGELFF
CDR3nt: TGTGCCAGCAGATCCTCATGGGACACCGGGGAGCTGTTTTTT

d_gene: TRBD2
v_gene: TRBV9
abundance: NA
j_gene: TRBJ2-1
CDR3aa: CASSVGLTGGYNEQFF
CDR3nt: TGTGCCAGCAGCGTAGGTTTAACGGGAGGGTACAATGAGCAGTTCTTC

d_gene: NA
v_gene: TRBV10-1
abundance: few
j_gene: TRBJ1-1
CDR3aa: CASSDPNTEAFF
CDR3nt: TGCGCCAGCAGTGATCCGAACACTGAAGCTTTCTTT

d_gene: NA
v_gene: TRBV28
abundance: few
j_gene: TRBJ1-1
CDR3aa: CASSYWAAPNTEAFF
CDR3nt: TGTGCCAGCAGTTATTGGGCAGCCCCGAACACTGAAGCTTTCTTT

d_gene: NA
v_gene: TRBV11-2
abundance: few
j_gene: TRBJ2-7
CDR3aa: CASSLSPSYEQYF
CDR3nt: TGTGCCAGCAGCTTATCACCCTCCTACGAGCAGTACTTC

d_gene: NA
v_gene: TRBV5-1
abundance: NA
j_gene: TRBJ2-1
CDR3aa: CASNLKLEFNEQFF
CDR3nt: TGCGCCAGCAACCTCAAACTAGAGTTCAATGAGCAGTTCTTC

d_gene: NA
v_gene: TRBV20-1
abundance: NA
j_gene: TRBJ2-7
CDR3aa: CSAAQGYEQYF
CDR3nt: TGCAGTGCTGCACAGGGCTACGAGCAGTACTTC

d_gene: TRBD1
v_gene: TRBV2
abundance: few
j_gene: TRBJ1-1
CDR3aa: CASRLGQAMNTEAFF
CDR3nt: TGTGCCAGCAGACTTGGACAGGCTATGAACACTGAAGCTTTCTTT

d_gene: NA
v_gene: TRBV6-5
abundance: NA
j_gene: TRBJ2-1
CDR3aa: CASKMVTNNEQFF
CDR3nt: TGTGCCAGCAAGATGGTTACTAACAATGAGCAGTTCTTC

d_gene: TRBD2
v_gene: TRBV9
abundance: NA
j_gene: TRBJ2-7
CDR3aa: CASSQYGRNGEQYF
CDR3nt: TGTGCCAGCAGCCAATACGGGAGGAACGGCGAGCAGTACTTC

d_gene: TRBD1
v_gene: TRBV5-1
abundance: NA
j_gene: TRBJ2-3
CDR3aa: CASSLVGWDRAITDTQYF
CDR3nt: TGCGCCAGCAGCTTGGTAGGTTGGGACAGGGCGATTACAGATACGCAGTATTTT

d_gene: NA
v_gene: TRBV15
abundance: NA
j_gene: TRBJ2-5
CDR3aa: CATSREGTQYF
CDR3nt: TGTGCCACCAGCAGAGAGGGGACCCAGTACTTC

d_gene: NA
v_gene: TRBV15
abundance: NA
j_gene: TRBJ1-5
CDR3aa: CATSRGGYSNQPQHF
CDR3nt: TGTGCCACCAGCAGGGGCGGTTATAGCAATCAGCCCCAGCATTTT

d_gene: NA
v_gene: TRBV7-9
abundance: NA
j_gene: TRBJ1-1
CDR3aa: CASSLAHLNTEAFF
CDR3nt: TGTGCCAGCAGCTTAGCGCATTTGAACACTGAAGCTTTCTTT

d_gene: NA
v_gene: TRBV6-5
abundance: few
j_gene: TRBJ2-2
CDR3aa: CASRSGRLNTGELFF
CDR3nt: TGTGCCAGCAGATCCGGTAGGCTTAACACCGGGGAGCTGTTTTTT

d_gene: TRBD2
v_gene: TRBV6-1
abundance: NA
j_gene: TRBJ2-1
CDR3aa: CASRAGTSAGEQFF
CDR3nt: TGTGCCAGCAGGGCCGGGACTAGCGCTGGTGAGCAGTTCTTC

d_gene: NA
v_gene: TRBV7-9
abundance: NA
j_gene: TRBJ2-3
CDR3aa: CAARDTGGATDTQYF
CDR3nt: TGTGCCGCTAGAGATACGGGGGGCGCGACAGATACGCAGTATTTT

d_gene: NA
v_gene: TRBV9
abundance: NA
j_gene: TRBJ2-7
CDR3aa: CASSQGGAPYEQYF
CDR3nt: TGTGCCAGCAGTCAGGGCGGGGCCCCTTACGAGCAGTACTTC

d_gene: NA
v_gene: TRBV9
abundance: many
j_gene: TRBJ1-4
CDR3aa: CASSRIGGGEKLFF
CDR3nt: TGTGCCAGCAGCCGAATAGGGGGAGGCGAAAAACTGTTTTTT

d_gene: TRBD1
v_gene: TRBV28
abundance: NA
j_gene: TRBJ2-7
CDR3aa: CASSYLYRPEGASYEQYF
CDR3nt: TGTGCCAGCAGTTATCTCTATAGACCCGAGGGGGCCTCCTACGAGCAGTACTTC

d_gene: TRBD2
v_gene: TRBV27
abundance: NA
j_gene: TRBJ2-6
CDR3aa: CASRVAGGSPGANVLTF
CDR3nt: TGTGCCAGCAGGGTAGCGGGGGGTAGTCCTGGGGCCAACGTCCTGACTTTC

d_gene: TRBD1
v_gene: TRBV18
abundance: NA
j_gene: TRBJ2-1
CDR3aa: CASSPRIKQGANEQFF
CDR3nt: TGTGCCAGCTCACCACGTATTAAACAGGGGGCCAATGAGCAGTTCTTC

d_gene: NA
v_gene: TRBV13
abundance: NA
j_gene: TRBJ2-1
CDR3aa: CASSFSNEQFF
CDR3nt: TGTGCCAGCAGCTTCTCCAATGAGCAGTTCTTC

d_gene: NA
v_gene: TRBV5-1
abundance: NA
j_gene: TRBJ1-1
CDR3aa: CVSSMGYLGAFF
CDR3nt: TGCGTCAGCAGTATGGGCTACTTAGGGGCTTTCTTT

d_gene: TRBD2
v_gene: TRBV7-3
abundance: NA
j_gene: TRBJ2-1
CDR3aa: CASSQGLAGVGEQFF
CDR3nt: TGTGCCAGCAGCCAGGGACTAGCGGGAGTTGGTGAGCAGTTCTTC

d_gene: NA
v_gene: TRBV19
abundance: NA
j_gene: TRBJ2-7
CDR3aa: CASSMNTLSYEQYF
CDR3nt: TGTGCCAGTAGTATGAATACGTTGAGCTACGAGCAGTACTTC

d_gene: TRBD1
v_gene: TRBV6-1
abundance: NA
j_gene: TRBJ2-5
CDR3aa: CASSEVGTGGSQYF
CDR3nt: TGTGCCAGCAGTGAAGTCGGGACAGGGGGTTCTCAGTACTTC

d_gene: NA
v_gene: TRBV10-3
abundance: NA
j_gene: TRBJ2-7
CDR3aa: CAISGPLRPEQYF
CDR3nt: TGTGCCATCAGTGGGCCCCTTCGACCCGAGCAGTACTTC

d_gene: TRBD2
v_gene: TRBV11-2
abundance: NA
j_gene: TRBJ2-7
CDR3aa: CASSLTVAGVAEQYF
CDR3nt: TGTGCCAGCAGCTTAACTGTAGCGGGAGTGGCCGAGCAGTACTTC

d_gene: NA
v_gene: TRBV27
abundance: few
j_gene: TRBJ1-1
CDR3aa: CASSFRGPTEAFF
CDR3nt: TGTGCCAGCAGTTTTCGAGGACCCACTGAAGCTTTCTTT

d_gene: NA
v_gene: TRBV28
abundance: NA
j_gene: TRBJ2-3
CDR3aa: CASSSPRGGRGSDTQYF
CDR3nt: TGTGCCAGCAGTTCCCCGCGGGGCGGGCGTGGTTCAGATACGCAGTATTTT

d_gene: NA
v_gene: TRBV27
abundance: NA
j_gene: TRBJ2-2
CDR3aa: CASSFRGVALNTGELFF
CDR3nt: TGTGCCAGCAGTTTTAGAGGGGTTGCCCTAAACACCGGGGAGCTGTTTTTT

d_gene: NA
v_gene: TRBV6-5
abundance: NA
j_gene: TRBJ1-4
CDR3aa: CASGYRNEKLFF
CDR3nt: TGTGCCAGCGGGTACAGGAATGAAAAACTGTTTTTT

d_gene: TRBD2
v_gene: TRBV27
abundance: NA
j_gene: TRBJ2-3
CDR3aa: CASSPLGAGDTDTQYF
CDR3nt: TGTGCCAGCAGTCCCCTGGGAGCGGGAGACACAGATACGCAGTATTTT

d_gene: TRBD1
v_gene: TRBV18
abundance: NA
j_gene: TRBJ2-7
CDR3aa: CASSPRDRDTSYEQYF
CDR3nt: TGTGCCAGCTCACCCCGCGACAGGGACACCTCCTACGAGCAGTACTTC